This T cell receptor (beta chain) was recorded in a study of cytomegalovirus exposure and HLA in healthy donors. Study-wide points: Later work associated roughly 17,000 TCR beta sequences with HLA alleles at 0.05 false discovery rate.

Germline assignment: CDR1 LNHDA and CDR2 SQIVND (reference sequence). This CDR3 has 11 amino acids. V was shortened by 1 base and J by 6 bases, with 4 bases between the two germline ends. Vbeta (60) and Jbeta (13) primers were used in the PCR. Clones were read by immunoSEQ multiplex PCR, and TCRdb kept only the in-frame ones, dropping some. The sample holds about 140,000 clones, 72% seen once. About this clone itself: Antigen specificity is unknown.

V gene TRBV19 combines with J gene TRBJ2-7; unclear D gene. Sequenced: PBMCs. The sequence was collected from a man between 45 and 60 years old in good health and CMV-seropositive. DNA of the CDR3: TGTGCCAGTAGTATAGGCGGCGAGCAGTACTTC. It yields the protein CASSIGGEQYF. The full variable domain, in which reference TRBV19 and TRBJ2-7 provide the parts outside the CDR3, is DGGITQSPKYLFRKEGQNVTLSCEQNLNHDAMYWYRQDPGQGLRLIYYSQIVNDFQKGDIAEGYSVSREKKESFPLTVTSAQKNPTAFYLCASSIGGEQYFGPGTRLTVT.